This T cell receptor (beta chain) was sequenced for a study of T-cell reconstitution after alpha-beta-depleted transplantation in children listed by TCRdb under 2016. In the study overall: Using TCR repertoire profiling, the study followed T-cell immune reconstitution in a quantitative way in children after TCRalphabeta/CD19-depleted allogeneic hematopoietic cell transplantation.

The research as a whole found: Over subsequent months, a decline in hyperexpanded clone frequencies was noted, and after one year, T-cell counts and TCRbeta diversity were mostly ascribed to newly produced T cells. In some patients, the high TCRbeta diversity seen at day 60 was put down to recipient T cells and intrathymic progenitors that had survived conditioning. The apparently early recovery of alphabetaT-cell counts about two months after transplant reportedly depended on only several hundred rapidly expanded clones that came from non-depleted graft cells.

The treatment or condition label corresponds to: allogeneic hematopoietic cell transplantation with graft depleted of TCRalphabeta T cells and CD19 B cells. The transplant recipients were children given TCRalphabeta/CD19-depleted allogeneic hematopoietic cell grafts. Remarks on this clonotype: Its antigen remains undetermined. No quality values exist for individual bases; no much larger clone is one base distant.

Receptor libraries were prepared by PCR. The sequencing machine was an Illumina HiSeq 2500. TCR libraries were prepared with molecular barcoding, using unique molecular identifiers to normalize TCRbeta repertoire quantification. TCRdb reprocessed the public reads (quality trimming at Q25 with fastp, clone calling with MiXCR) and kept in-frame beta chains. Entries that share a CDR3 protein sequence are merged under the most common genes and DNA. Present in this sample are around 800,000 distinct CDR3 sequences, roughly 16% of which were seen just once. Jointly, the top ten make up around 4.5% of the sample. This clonotype was obtained from a male patient under 18 who had a stem cell transplant for acute lymphoblastic leukemia, so the T cells may come from the graft donor. The input for sequencing was PBMCs, mostly from graft donor cells, taken 360 days after TCRalphabeta/CD19-depleted stem cell transplant.

This receptor carries the CDR3 CASSPQELTQYF. The sequenced DNA: TGTGCCAGCAGCCCGCAGGAGCTAACGCAGTATTTT. The rearrangement joined TRBV12-3 or TRBV12-4 to TRBJ2-3; the D gene assignment is ambiguous. A distance of 13 bases separates the germline ends of V and J, which lose 6 bases and 9 bases respectively. CDR3 length: 12 amino acids, cysteine to phenylalanine. The read is trimmed to its CDR3 DNA, 36 bases read in frame from base 1.